This TCR beta chain derives from a study of blood T cell repertoires in COVID-19. In the study overall: Samples of COVID-19 (acute and convalescent) were obtained from the United States, Italy and Spain. Sample material is recorded as cDNA or gDNA derived from T cells, B-cell-depleted T cells, or PBMCs.

Between the trimmed V and J ends, which lost 5 bases and 1 base, there was a span of 9 bases. This CDR3 contains 13 residues. Germline assignment: CDR1 MNHEY and CDR2 SVGEGT. This clone appeared a single time. As originally analysed: Amplification with reference gene primers provided the estimates of nucleated cell counts. Sequenced by immunoSEQ multiplex PCR; TCRdb stores in-frame clones only, minus some. Clonal size and the V and J genes are those of that table, whereas D and trimming came from the DNA. The repertoire includes approximately 170,000 clones, 70% to 90% of them detected once, and around 7.6% sits in the top ten.

This rearrangement joins TRBV6-2 or TRBV6-3 to TRBJ2-7, with D uncertain. The sequence was collected from a man in his forties or fifties who had recovered from COVID-19. Sequences were obtained from peripheral blood. CDR3 protein: CASSASMSYEQYF. In nucleotides, the CDR3 is TGTGCCAGCAGTGCCAGTATGTCCTACGAGCAGTACTTC.